Following are 24 T cell receptor beta chains from one sample sequenced in a study of blood T cell repertoires in COVID-19. Measured with immunoSEQ multiplex PCR; TCRdb has only the in-frame clones, and not every one. The sample consists of around 48,000 clones, about 89% of them appearing once. Specimen: peripheral blood. These receptors were collected from a man between 60 and 75 years old with active or convalescent COVID-19.

J is TRBJ2-6 and V is TRBV9; D unclear. In germline, CDR1 is SGDLS, CDR2 YYNGEE. V lost 7 bases and J lost 0, with 14 bases in between. The CDR3 is 16 amino acids. CDR3: CASAAGVVSGANVLTF. The CDR3 nucleotides read TGTGCCAGCGCAGCCGGAGTGGTCTCTGGGGCCAACGTCCTGACTTTC.

V and J are TRBV5-1 and TRBJ2-1, with TRBD2 matching over 11 bases. This CDR3 has 16 residues. The germline gives CDR1 SGHRS, CDR2 YFSETQ. Germline trimming cut 3 bases from V and 4 bases from J; bases unmatched to any gene: 6. The CDR3 protein is CASSSTIAGGYNEQFF. The CDR3 DNA sequence: TGCGCCAGCAGCTCTACTATAGCGGGGGGGTACAATGAGCAGTTCTTC. Using reference TRBV5-1 and TRBJ2-1 for the parts outside the CDR3, the full variable domain is KAGVTQTPRYLIKTRGQQVTLSCSPISGHRSVSWYQQTPGQGLQFLFEYFSETQRNKGNFPGRFSGRQFSNSRSEMNVSTLELGDSALYLCASSSTIAGGYNEQFFGPGTRLTVL.

This chain joins TRBV7-6 and TRBJ1-6; 7 positions agree with TRBD1. Germline V gene sequence: CDR1 SGHVS, CDR2 FNYEAQ. The trim removed 1 base at V and 7 bases at J, leaving 10 bases unmatched. The CDR3 consists of 17 residues. The chain's CDR3 is CASSLEGALMGNSPLHF. For the CDR3, the DNA is TGTGCCAGCAGCTTAGAGGGGGCCTTAATGGGAAATTCACCCCTCCACTTT. Full variable domain (remainder filled in from reference TRBV7-6 and TRBJ1-6): GAGVSQSPRYKVTKRGQDVALRCDPISGHVSLYWYRQALGQGPEFLTYFNYEAQQDKSGLPNDRFSAERPEGSISTLTIQRTEQRDSAMYRCASSLEGALMGNSPLHFGNGTRLTVT.

The CDR3 nucleotides are TGTGCCAGCAGCTTACTACTAGCGGGGGCCACCGGGGAGCTGTTTTTT. Protein sequence: CASSLLLAGATGELFF. The rearrangement uses TRBV7-2 and TRBJ2-2, with 11 nucleotides matching TRBD2. Trimming at V came to 2 bases and at J to 4 bases, leaving 3 bases not matched to a gene. The CDR3 runs to 16 residues. The germline V gene encodes CDR1 SGHTA and CDR2 FQGNSA.

The V and J genes are TRBV27 and TRBJ1-2, with 8 bases matching TRBD1. The V and J ends lost 1 base and 6 bases, in that order; junction bases with no gene match: 1. The V gene's germline CDR1 is MNHEY and CDR2 SMNVEV (reference sequence). This CDR3 has 13 residues. The CDR3, as DNA: TGTGCCAGCAGTTTATACAGGGGGAATGGCTACACCTTC. This sequence encodes CASSLYRGNGYTF.

This clone was seen only once. The chain combines TRBV5-4 with TRBJ1-4, with unresolved D. Per germline, CDR1 SGHNT and CDR2 YYREEE (reference sequence). The CDR3 is made up of 15 amino acids. Deletions cut 0 bases from V and 4 bases from J, with 10 bases between. The CDR3 sequence is CASSLDLGSNEKLFF. In nucleotides, the CDR3 is TGTGCCAGCAGCTTGGATCTGGGGAGTAATGAAAAACTGTTTTTT.

This chain links TRBV6-6 with TRBJ2-7; possibly TRBD1 for D (5 bases). The CDR3 length is 14 residues. The germline V gene has CDR1 MNHNY and CDR2 SVGAGI (reference sequence). The V and J ends lost 8 bases and 2 bases respectively, with 16 bases between them. The CDR3 DNA reads as TGTGCCAGCTCAATCCAGGGAATAGCCTACGAGCAGTACTTC. This sequence encodes CASSIQGIAYEQYF.

The chain joins TRBV10-3 to TRBJ1-5; possibly TRBD1 for D (5 bases). Trimming pared 0 bases from V and 4 bases from J, leaving 13 bases between. The germline CDR1 and CDR2 sequences are ENHRY and SYGVKD. The CDR3 sequence is 16 residues long. The CDR3 DNA is TGTGCCATCAGTGAGTCCCCCAGGGAGGGTAATCAGCCCCAGCATTTT. Protein sequence: CAISESPREGNQPQHF.

The chain is built from TRBV27 and TRBJ1-3, with 8 bases identical to TRBD1. Trimming removed 5 bases from V and 3 bases from J; junction bases left unmatched: 3. CDR1 MNHEY and CDR2 SMNVEV come from the germline V gene (reference sequence). The CDR3 totals 14 residues. The CDR3 is CASSTGGVGNTIYF. Here the CDR3 DNA reads TGTGCCAGCAGTACAGGGGGAGTTGGAAACACCATATATTTT.

J is TRBJ2-6 and V is TRBV6-4, with 10 bases matching TRBD1. The CDR3 consists of 20 residues. CDR1 MRHNA and CDR2 SNTAGT come from the germline V gene. V lost 6 bases and J lost 0; bases outside the gene matches: 14. As DNA, the CDR3 is TGTGCCAGCAGGAGAGCCCCCGGACAGGGGGGAGACTCTGGGGCCAACGTCCTGACTTTC. The encoded protein is CASRRAPGQGGDSGANVLTF.

V is TRBV2 and J is TRBJ1-5, with a tentative D call TRBD1 (6 bases). Trimming took off 3 bases at V and 4 bases at J, with 10 bases between the two ends. This CDR3 has 14 amino acids. The germline V gene encodes CDR1 SNHLY and CDR2 FYNNEI. The CDR3 DNA follows: TGTGCCAGCAGTGACAGGGGTGGGAATCAGCCCCAGCATTTT. It yields the protein CASSDRGGNQPQHF.

The chain joins TRBV7-2 to TRBJ1-1; 8 bases map to TRBD1. After removal of 1 base from V and 10 bases from J, the junction contained 5 bases not matched to a gene. The CDR3 runs 13 residues. Germline CDR1 SGHTA, CDR2 FQGNSA. The CDR3 DNA reads as TGTGCCAGCAGCTTAGATCAGGGGGCGCGAGCTTTCTTT. It specifies CASSLDQGARAFF.

The gene calls are TRBV7-3 and TRBJ2-1, with 7 positions matching TRBD1. The V segment lost 5 bases and the J segment 2 bases; nucleotides outside the gene matches: 3. CDR3 size: 14 residues. In germline, CDR1 is SGHTA, CDR2 FQGTGA. The CDR3 nucleotides read TGTGCCAGCAGCCTAGGGGGCCCCTACAATGAGCAGTTCTTC. It encodes CASSLGGPYNEQFF. The full variable domain, rest sourced from reference TRBV7-3 and TRBJ2-1, is GAGVSQTPSNKVTEKGKYVELRCDPISGHTALYWYRQSLGQGPEFLIYFQGTGAADDSGLPNDRFFAVRPEGSVSTLKIQRTERGDSAVYLCASSLGGPYNEQFFGPGTRLTVL.

This chain connects TRBV28 to TRBJ2-2, with D possibly being TRBD1 (6 bases). V was clipped by 6 bases and J by 6 bases, with 8 bases between them. The germline gives CDR1 MDHEN, CDR2 SYDVKM. This CDR3 has 12 amino acids. This CDR3 reads CASRRQAGELFF. CDR3 in DNA: TGTGCCAGCAGACGACAGGCCGGGGAGCTGTTTTTT.

This chain joins TRBV5-1 and TRBJ1-1, with D unresolved. Germline V gives CDR1 SGHRS, CDR2 YFSETQ. The length of the CDR3 is 13 residues. V was pared by 7 bases and J by 3 bases, with 13 bases between. CDR3 nucleotides: TGCGCCAGCGGCACGGAACGGGACACTGAAGCTTTCTTT. Encoded protein: CASGTERDTEAFF.

The V gene is TRBV9, the J gene TRBJ1-6, with 7 bases identical to TRBD1. This CDR3 has 15 amino acids. Germline V gene sequence: CDR1 SGDLS, CDR2 YYNGEE. J gave up 9 bases and V 3 bases, and 9 bases lay outside the gene matches. Here the CDR3 DNA reads TGTGCCAGCAGCGCAGGACGGGACAGTGGTTCACCCCTCCACTTT. Its protein is CASSAGRDSGSPLHF.

This chain links TRBV7-6 with TRBJ1-1; 7 positions match TRBD1. Germline V gene data show CDR1 as SGHVS and CDR2 as FNYEAQ. This CDR3 comprises 15 residues. Trimming at V came to 5 bases and at J to 1 base, leaving 7 bases not matched to a gene. The CDR3 loop reads CASSTPGTENTEAFF. The CDR3 nucleotides are TGTGCCAGCAGCACGCCCGGGACAGAGAACACTGAAGCTTTCTTT.

The chain combines TRBV18 with TRBJ2-1; D is possibly TRBD2 (5 bases). Trimming shortened V by 1 base and J by 3 bases, and 10 bases separated the two germline ends. Germline-derived CDR1 and CDR2 are KGHSH and LQKENI. This CDR3 comprises 15 residues. CDR3 sequence reads: CASSPQGENYNEQFF. The CDR3 DNA is TGTGCCAGCTCACCACAGGGAGAAAACTACAATGAGCAGTTCTTC. The full variable domain, in which reference TRBV18 and TRBJ2-1 provide the parts outside the CDR3, is NAGVMQNPRHLVRRRGQEARLRCSPMKGHSHVYWYRQLPEEGLKFMVYLQKENIIDESGMPKERFSAEFPKEGPSILRIQQVVRGDSAAYFCASSPQGENYNEQFFGPGTRLTVL.

The chain joins TRBV3-1 (or the pseudogene TRBV3-2) to TRBJ1-6; 7 nucleotides line up with TRBD1. The CDR3 is made up of 17 amino acids. The germline V gene encodes CDR1 LGHDT and CDR2 YNNKEL (reference sequence). V gave up 5 bases and J gave up 4 bases; unmatched junction bases: 11. CDR3 sequence: CASSDVRTGDYNSPLHF. In nucleotides, the CDR3 is TGTGCCAGCAGCGACGTCAGGACAGGCGATTATAATTCACCCCTCCACTTT.

V gene TRBV2 combines with J gene TRBJ1-2; 8 bases are shared with TRBD1. Germline lookup yields CDR1 SNHLY and CDR2 FYNNEI. Trimming removed 2 bases from V and 4 bases from J; junction bases left unmatched: 3. The CDR3 loop spans 14 amino acids. The CDR3 spells CASSETTGGYGYTF. The CDR3 DNA sequence: TGTGCCAGCAGTGAAACCACAGGGGGCTATGGCTACACCTTC.

The sample holds one count of this clone. This chain uses TRBV7-8 with TRBJ2-1, with 9 bases identical to TRBD2. In germline, CDR1 is SGHVS, CDR2 FQNEAQ. The CDR3 totals 17 residues. Losses at the gene ends were 2 bases for V and 6 bases for J; bases not matched to a gene: 11. The CDR3 sequence: CASSLLAGAHPSNEQFF. CDR3 DNA: TGTGCCAGCAGCTTATTAGCGGGGGCCCATCCTTCCAATGAGCAGTTCTTC.

The chain couples TRBV27 to TRBJ1-4; unclear D gene. The CDR3 is 13 amino acids. V lost 3 bases and J lost 5, with 7 bases in between. Germline loops: CDR1 MNHEY, CDR2 SMNVEV (reference sequence). The CDR3 sequence: CASSFGRNEKLFF. The DNA of the CDR3 is TGTGCCAGCAGTTTTGGGAGAAATGAAAAACTGTTTTTT.

This chain uses TRBV12-3 or TRBV12-4 with TRBJ1-5, with D unclear. The CDR3 runs 12 residues. V lost 5 bases and J lost 6, with 8 bases in between. CDR3 DNA: TGTGCCAGCAGTCTATCTGTTCAGCCCCAGCATTTT. It codes for CASSLSVQPQHF.

The chain links TRBV15 to TRBJ2-5, with 9 bases identical to TRBD2. Germline V gene lookup returns CDR1 LNHNV and CDR2 YYDKDF (reference sequence). J gave up 5 bases and V 0 bases, and 7 bases lay outside the gene matches. This CDR3 contains 16 residues. CDR3 nucleotides: TGTGCCACCAGCAGAGATCTAGGACTAGCGACGGAGACCCAGTACTTC. It yields the protein CATSRDLGLATETQYF.